The 19 T cell receptor beta chains below come from one sample, sequenced in a study of response to subunit inactivated influenza vaccine (dated 2018 in TCRdb). Library method: RT-PCR. The listed sequencing device is Illumina HiSeq 2500. The public reads were run again by TCRdb, first through fastp at Q25 and then through MiXCR, and only productive beta chains were kept. Each record represents a unique CDR3 protein, reported with the most common genes and DNA among its rows. The sample data list 630,000 or so distinct CDR3 sequences, and 15% to 18% of these were observed just once. Around 10% of the sample is in the top ten clones. Sequenced here: PBMCs from blood, sampled 12 days after vaccination. The receptor set was obtained from a man aged 50 to 59 who received an inactivated influenza vaccine. Donor details come from another sample of the same person, matched by shared clones.

The V and J genes are TRBV11-2 and TRBJ2-1, with D maybe TRBD1 (6 bases). Trimming took 1 base from V and 7 from J, leaving 11 bases between them. The CDR3 contains 14 residues. The germline gives CDR1 SGHAT, CDR2 FQNNGV. The CDR3 here is CASSLVQGGNEQFF. As DNA, the CDR3 is TGTGCCAGCAGCTTAGTACAGGGTGGAAATGAGCAGTTCTTC.

This clonotype was counted only a few times. The gene calls are TRBV3-1 and TRBJ2-3, with 10 bases aligning to TRBD1. This CDR3 region has 16 residues. V trimming: 4 bases; J trimming: 4 bases; junction bases outside the gene matches: 8. Germline assignment: CDR1 LGHDT and CDR2 YNNKEL (reference sequence). The CDR3 DNA follows: TGTGCCAGCAGCCTACGACCGACAGGGGGCGCAGATACGCAGTATTTT. Translating it yields CASSLRPTGGADTQYF.

This clonotype was seen a few times. The chain carries TRBV6-2 or TRBV6-3 and TRBJ2-7; 9 nucleotides align to TRBD2. Trimming cost V 4 bases and J 5 bases; bases outside gene matches: 6. CDR1 MNHEY and CDR2 SVGEGT come from the germline V gene. The CDR3 spans 14 residues. The CDR3 loop is CASSSLAGRNEQYF. The CDR3 nucleotides are TGTGCCAGCAGTTCTCTAGCGGGGAGGAACGAGCAGTACTTC.

This clonotype was counted ten times or more. The chain carries TRBV29-1 and TRBJ2-3, with D uncertain. The CDR3 is 12 residues long. Trimming took off 6 bases at V and 6 bases at J, with 13 bases between the two ends. Germline CDR1 and CDR2: SQVTM and ANQGSEA. CDR3 amino acids: CSVRLRADTQYF. Written as DNA, the CDR3 is TGCAGCGTCAGACTTAGGGCGGATACGCAGTATTTT.

CDR3 sequence: CSARDVQGFPYEQYF. CDR3 coding DNA: TGCAGTGCTAGAGATGTCCAGGGTTTTCCCTACGAGCAGTACTTC. The V and J genes are TRBV20-1 and TRBJ2-7, with TRBD1 as a possible D gene (5 bases). The CDR3 contains 15 residues. CDR1 is DFQATT and CDR2 is SNEGSKA in the germline V gene (reference sequence). Trimming removed 0 bases from V and 2 bases from J, with 14 bases in between.

In this sample, this clonotype turned up once. The V call is TRBV6-2 or TRBV6-3, the J call TRBJ2-1; 8 positions agree with TRBD2. With 2 bases clipped from V and 4 bases from J, the junction kept 16 bases outside the gene matches. Germline V gene lookup returns CDR1 MNHEY and CDR2 SVGEGT. This CDR3 contains 19 residues. CDR3 sequence (DNA): TGTGCCAGCAGTTACACAGCCTCCTTGGCGGGAGGCCTATACAATGAGCAGTTCTTC. Translation: CASSYTASLAGGLYNEQFF.

The chain is built from TRBV4-2 and TRBJ2-7; tentatively, D is TRBD2 (6 bases). Germline CDR1 and CDR2: LGHNA and YNFKEQ. With 1 base removed from V and 5 bases from J, the gap between germline ends came to 24 bases. The CDR3 contains 18 residues. As DNA, the CDR3 is TGTGCCAGCAGCCAAGCCTCACCTAGCGCGCTGGGCCTGAACGAGCAGTACTTC. Its translation: CASSQASPSALGLNEQYF.

This clonotype appeared many times. Here the CDR3 reads CSAERAVGMAFF. CDR3 DNA: TGCAGTGCCGAACGGGCGGTGGGAATGGCTTTCTTT. The rearrangement joins TRBV20-1 to TRBJ1-1; D is undetermined. V shed 6 bases and J shed 11 bases, with 19 bases lying between them. Germline CDR1 reads DFQATT; CDR2 reads SNEGSKA (reference sequence). This CDR3 region has 12 residues.

This clonotype came up a few times. The chain recombines TRBV10-3 with TRBJ2-7; D may match TRBD1 or TRBD2 (5 bases each). The germline V gene has CDR1 ENHRY and CDR2 SYGVKD. The CDR3 consists of 14 residues. With 0 bases removed from V and 9 bases from J, the gap between germline ends came to 15 bases. CDR3 in amino acids: CAISESGRPWRQYF. Here the CDR3 DNA reads TGTGCCATCAGTGAGTCGGGACGCCCATGGCGGCAGTACTTC.

The CDR3 DNA sequence: TGTGCCAGCAGCGTAGGGGCAGCGGGAGTATTTGAGCAGTTCTTC. The encoded protein is CASSVGAAGVFEQFF. The chain combines TRBV9 with TRBJ2-1; TRBD2 agrees at 8 bases. This CDR3 has 15 residues. Unmatched junction bases numbered 8, after V lost 0 bases and J lost 9 bases. Germline CDR1 reads SGDLS; CDR2 reads YYNGEE.

The table lists this clonotype with a few counts. The chain carries TRBV7-2 and TRBJ2-5; perhaps TRBD2 as D (5 bases). Germline CDR1 and CDR2: SGHTA and FQGNSA. The CDR3 is 16 residues long. V lost 1 base, J lost 4 bases, and 16 bases lay in between. The chain's CDR3 is CASSLVRGTGPETQYF. The CDR3 DNA sequence: TGTGCCAGCAGCTTAGTACGGGGTACCGGTCCAGAGACCCAGTACTTC. Full variable domain (outside the CDR3, taken from reference TRBV7-2 and TRBJ2-5): GAGVSQSPSNKVTEKGKDVELRCDPISGHTALYWYRQSLGQGLEFLIYFQGNSAPDKSGLPSDRFSAERTGGSVSTLTIQRTQQEDSAVYLCASSLVRGTGPETQYFGPGTRLLVL.

The table lists this clonotype with a few counts. The chain recombines TRBV7-2 with TRBJ1-6; D not certain. The CDR3 covers 14 residues. Germline V lookup: CDR1 SGHTA, CDR2 FQGNSA. V lost 5 bases, J lost 7 bases, and 12 bases lay in between. The CDR3 loop is CASSPQAGNSPLHF. The CDR3 DNA reads as TGTGCCAGCAGCCCCCAGGCGGGGAATTCACCCCTCCACTTT.

This clonotype was detected only once. Possible read error: a much larger clone is one base away. The chain links TRBV5-1 to TRBJ2-1; 7 nucleotides agree with TRBD1. CDR3 length: 17 residues. Germline-derived CDR1 and CDR2 are SGHRS and YFSETQ. V lost 0 bases to trimming and J lost 0 bases; unmatched junction nucleotides: 6. The CDR3, as DNA: TGCGCCAGCAGCTTGGAAGGGACAGATAGCTCCTACAATGAGCAGTTCTTC. It specifies CASSLEGTDSSYNEQFF.

The chain uses TRBV7-2 and TRBJ1-5, with no clear D. Deletions cut 1 base from V and 6 bases from J, with 7 bases between. Per the germline V gene, CDR1 is SGHTA and CDR2 is FQGNSA. CDR3 size: 13 residues. The CDR3 protein is CASSLEISQPQHF. DNA of the CDR3: TGTGCCAGCAGCTTAGAGATTAGTCAGCCCCAGCATTTT. Together with reference TRBV7-2 and TRBJ1-5, the CDR3 gives the full variable domain: GAGVSQSPSNKVTEKGKDVELRCDPISGHTALYWYRQSLGQGLEFLIYFQGNSAPDKSGLPSDRFSAERTGGSVSTLTIQRTQQEDSAVYLCASSLEISQPQHFGDGTRLSIL.

In its sample, this clonotype was seen a few times. This chain links TRBV19 with TRBJ1-2; D gene unclear. Germline loops: CDR1 LNHDA, CDR2 SQIVND (reference sequence). Trimming removed 6 bases at V and 3 bases at J, with 5 bases between. The CDR3 is 11 residues long. CDR3 residues: CASRLYYGYTF. The CDR3 DNA reads TGTGCCAGTAGGCTCTACTATGGCTACACCTTC.

This clonotype occurred a few times. CDR3 amino acids: CSVEELAGGFSYNEQFF. CDR3 nucleotides: TGCAGCGTTGAAGAACTAGCGGGGGGGTTTTCCTACAATGAGCAGTTCTTC. This chain connects TRBV29-1 to TRBJ2-1; 13 bases line up with TRBD2. The V gene end was trimmed by 0 bases and the J gene end by 1 base; junction bases not matched to a gene: 3. The CDR3 sequence is 17 residues long. Germline lookup yields CDR1 SQVTM and CDR2 ANQGSEA.

This sequence joins TRBV3-1 and TRBJ1-6; no clear D. The CDR3 covers 13 residues. The V end was cut by 0 bases, the J end by 11 bases, with 8 bases between. The germline V gene encodes CDR1 LGHDT and CDR2 YNNKEL (reference sequence). The chain's CDR3 is CASSQDSWTPLHF. CDR3 sequence (DNA): TGTGCCAGCAGCCAAGACAGTTGGACACCCCTCCACTTT.

This clonotype was seen a handful of times. The J gene is TRBJ2-5, the V gene TRBV12-3 or TRBV12-4, with TRBD2 matching over 7 bases. V was clipped by 1 base and J by 6 bases; unmatched bases: 2. The CDR3 runs to 13 residues. The CDR3 DNA sequence: TGTGCCAGCAGTTTAGGGGAGGGAAAGACCCAGTACTTC. Its protein is CASSLGEGKTQYF.

This clonotype has only a few counts. The V gene is TRBV28, the J gene TRBJ1-3; the D is unclear. The germline CDR1 and CDR2 sequences are MDHEN and SYDVKM. CDR3 length: 11 amino acids. Trimming removed 5 bases at V and 6 bases at J, with 5 bases between. This CDR3 is CASSLENTIYF. The CDR3 DNA reads TGTGCCAGCAGTCTCGAAAACACCATATATTTT. Based on the CDR3 plus reference TRBV28 and TRBJ1-3, the full variable domain is DVKVTQSSRYLVKRTGEKVFLECVQDMDHENMFWYRQDPGLGLRLIYFSYDVKMKEKGDIPEGYSVSREKKERFSLILESASTNQTSMYLCASSLENTIYFGEGSWLTVV.